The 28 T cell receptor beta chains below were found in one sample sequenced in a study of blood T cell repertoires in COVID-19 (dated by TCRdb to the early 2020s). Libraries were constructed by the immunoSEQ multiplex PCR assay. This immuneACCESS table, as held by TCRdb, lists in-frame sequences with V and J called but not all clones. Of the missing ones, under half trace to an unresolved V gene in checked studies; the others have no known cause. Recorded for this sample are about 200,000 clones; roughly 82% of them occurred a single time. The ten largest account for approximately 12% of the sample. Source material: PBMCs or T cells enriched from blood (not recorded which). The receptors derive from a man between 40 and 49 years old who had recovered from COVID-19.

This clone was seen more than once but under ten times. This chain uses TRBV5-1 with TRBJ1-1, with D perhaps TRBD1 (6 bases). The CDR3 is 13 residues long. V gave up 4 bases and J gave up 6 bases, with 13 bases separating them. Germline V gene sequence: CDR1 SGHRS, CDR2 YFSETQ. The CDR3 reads CASSRLEGAEAFF. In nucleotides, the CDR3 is TGCGCCAGCAGCAGACTCGAGGGGGCTGAAGCTTTCTTT.

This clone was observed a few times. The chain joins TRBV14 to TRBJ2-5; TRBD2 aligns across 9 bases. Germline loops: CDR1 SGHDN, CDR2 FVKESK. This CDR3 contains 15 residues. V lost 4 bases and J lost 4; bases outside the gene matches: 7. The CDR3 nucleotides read TGTGCCAGCAGCCGGAGACTAGCGGTGAGAGAGACCCAGTACTTC. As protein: CASSRRLAVRETQYF.

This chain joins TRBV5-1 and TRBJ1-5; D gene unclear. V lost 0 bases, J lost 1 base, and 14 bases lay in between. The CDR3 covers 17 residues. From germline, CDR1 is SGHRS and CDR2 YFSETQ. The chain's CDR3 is CASSLGIAGISNQPQHF. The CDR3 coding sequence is TGCGCCAGCAGCTTGGGAATTGCCGGTATAAGCAATCAGCCCCAGCATTTT.

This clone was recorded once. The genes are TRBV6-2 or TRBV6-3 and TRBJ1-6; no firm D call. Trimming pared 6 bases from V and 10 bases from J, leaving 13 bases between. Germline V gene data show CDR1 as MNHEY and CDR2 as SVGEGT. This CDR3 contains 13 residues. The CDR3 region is CASSDIPKSPLHF. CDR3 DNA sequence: TGTGCCAGCAGCGACATCCCCAAGTCACCCCTCCACTTT.

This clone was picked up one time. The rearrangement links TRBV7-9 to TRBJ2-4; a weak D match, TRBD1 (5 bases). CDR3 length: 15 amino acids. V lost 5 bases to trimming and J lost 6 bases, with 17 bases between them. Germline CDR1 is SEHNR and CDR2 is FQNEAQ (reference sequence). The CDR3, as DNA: TGTGCCAGCAGCGTCATGGGGCTAAAGGGAAACATTCAGTACTTC. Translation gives CASSVMGLKGNIQYF.

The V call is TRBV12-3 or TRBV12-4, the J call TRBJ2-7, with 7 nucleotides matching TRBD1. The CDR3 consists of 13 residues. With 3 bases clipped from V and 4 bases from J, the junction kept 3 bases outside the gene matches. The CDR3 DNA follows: TGTGCCAGCAGTTTCGGACAGGTGTACGAGCAGTACTTC. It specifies CASSFGQVYEQYF.

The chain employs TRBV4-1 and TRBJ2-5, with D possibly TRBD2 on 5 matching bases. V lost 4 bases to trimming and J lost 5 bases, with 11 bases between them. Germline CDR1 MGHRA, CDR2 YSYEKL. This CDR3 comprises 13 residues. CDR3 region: CASSRWRRETQYF. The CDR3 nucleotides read TGCGCCAGCAGCCGCTGGAGGCGGGAGACCCAGTACTTC.

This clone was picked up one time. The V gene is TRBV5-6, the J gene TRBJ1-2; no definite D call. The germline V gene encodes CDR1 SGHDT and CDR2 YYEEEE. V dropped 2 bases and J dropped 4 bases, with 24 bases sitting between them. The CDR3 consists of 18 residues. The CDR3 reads CASSFLEAYYLRAYGYTF. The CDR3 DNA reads TGTGCCAGCAGCTTTCTCGAAGCTTACTACCTTCGAGCCTATGGCTACACCTTC. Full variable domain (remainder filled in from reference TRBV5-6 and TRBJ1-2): DAGVTQSPTHLIKTRGQQVTLRCSPKSGHDTVSWYQQALGQGPQFIFQYYEEEERQRGNFPDRFSGHQFPNYSSELNVNALLLGDSALYLCASSFLEAYYLRAYGYTFGSGTRLTVV.

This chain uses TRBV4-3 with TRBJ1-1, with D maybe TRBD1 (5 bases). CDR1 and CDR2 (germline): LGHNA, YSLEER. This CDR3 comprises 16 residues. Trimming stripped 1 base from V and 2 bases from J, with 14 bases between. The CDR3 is CASSQGTQVLNTEAFF. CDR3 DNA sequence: TGCGCCAGCAGCCAAGGCACACAGGTGTTAAACACTGAAGCTTTCTTT.

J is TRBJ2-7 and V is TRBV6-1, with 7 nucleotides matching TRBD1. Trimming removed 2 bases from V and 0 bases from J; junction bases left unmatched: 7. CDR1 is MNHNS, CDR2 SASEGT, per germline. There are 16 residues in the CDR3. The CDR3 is CASSESRDRDSYEQYF. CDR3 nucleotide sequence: TGTGCCAGCAGTGAAAGTAGAGACAGGGACTCCTACGAGCAGTACTTC.

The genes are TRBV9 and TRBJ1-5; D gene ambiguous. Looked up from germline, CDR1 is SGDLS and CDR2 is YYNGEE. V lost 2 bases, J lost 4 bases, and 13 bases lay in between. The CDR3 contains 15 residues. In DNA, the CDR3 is TGTGCCAGCAGCGTCGGGTTTAGCTTGAATCAGCCCCAGCATTTT. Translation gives CASSVGFSLNQPQHF.

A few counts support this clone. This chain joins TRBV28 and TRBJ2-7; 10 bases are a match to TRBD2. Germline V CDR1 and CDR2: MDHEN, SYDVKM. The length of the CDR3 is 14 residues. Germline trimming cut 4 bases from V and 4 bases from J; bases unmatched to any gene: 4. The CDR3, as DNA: TGTGCCAGCAGTTGGACTAGCGGAGTTTACGAGCAGTACTTC. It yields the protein CASSWTSGVYEQYF.

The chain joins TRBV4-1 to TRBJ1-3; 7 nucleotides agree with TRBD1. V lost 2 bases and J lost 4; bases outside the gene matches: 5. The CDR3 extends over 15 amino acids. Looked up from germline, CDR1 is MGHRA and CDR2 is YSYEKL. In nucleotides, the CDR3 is TGCGCCAGCAGCCAAACCCGGGACAGAGGAAACACCATATATTTT. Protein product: CASSQTRDRGNTIYF.

CDR3 loop: CASSFGYKDTEAFF. The CDR3 DNA reads as TGTGCCAGCAGCTTCGGGTATAAGGACACTGAAGCTTTCTTT. V is TRBV5-6 and J is TRBJ1-1; D is undetermined. Germline CDR1 SGHDT, CDR2 YYEEEE. The length of the CDR3 is 14 residues. Trimming shortened V by 2 bases and J by 3 bases, and 11 bases separated the two germline ends.

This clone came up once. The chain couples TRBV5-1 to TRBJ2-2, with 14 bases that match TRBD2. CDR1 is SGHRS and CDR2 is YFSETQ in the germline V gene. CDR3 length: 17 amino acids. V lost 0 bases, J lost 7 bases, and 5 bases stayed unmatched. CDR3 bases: TGCGCCAGCAGCTTGGTCGGGACTAGCGGGAGAGGCGGGGAGCTGTTTTTT. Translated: CASSLVGTSGRGGELFF.

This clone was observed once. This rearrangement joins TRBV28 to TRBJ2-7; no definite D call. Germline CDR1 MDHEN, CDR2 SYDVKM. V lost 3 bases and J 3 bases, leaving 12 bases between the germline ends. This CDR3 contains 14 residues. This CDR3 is CASSFIVGGYEQYF. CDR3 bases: TGTGCCAGCAGTTTTATCGTCGGCGGCTACGAGCAGTACTTC.

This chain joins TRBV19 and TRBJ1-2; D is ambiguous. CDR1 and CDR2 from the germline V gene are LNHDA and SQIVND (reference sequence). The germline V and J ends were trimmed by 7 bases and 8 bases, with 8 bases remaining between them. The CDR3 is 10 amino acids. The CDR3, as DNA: TGTGCCAGTATGGGGAGCGGCTACACCTTC. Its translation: CASMGSGYTF.

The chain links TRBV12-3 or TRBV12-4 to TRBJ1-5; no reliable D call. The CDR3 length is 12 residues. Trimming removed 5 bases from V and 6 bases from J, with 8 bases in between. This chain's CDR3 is CASSISVQPQHF. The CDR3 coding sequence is TGTGCCAGCAGTATTTCCGTTCAGCCCCAGCATTTT.

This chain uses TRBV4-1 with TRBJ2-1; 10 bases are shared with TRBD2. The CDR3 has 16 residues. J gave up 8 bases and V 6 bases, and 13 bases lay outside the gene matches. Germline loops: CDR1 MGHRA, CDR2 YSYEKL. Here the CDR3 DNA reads TGCGCCAGCAGTCTTTCGCTAGCGGGAGTCAAGGATGAGCAGTTCTTC. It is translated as CASSLSLAGVKDEQFF.

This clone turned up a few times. The CDR3 sequence is CRGLAGDEQFF. The CDR3, as DNA: TGCCGGGGCCTAGCGGGAGATGAGCAGTTCTTC. The chain uses TRBV20-1 and TRBJ2-1, with 10 bases matching TRBD2. Germline CDR1 DFQATT, CDR2 SNEGSKA (reference sequence). The CDR3 runs 11 residues.

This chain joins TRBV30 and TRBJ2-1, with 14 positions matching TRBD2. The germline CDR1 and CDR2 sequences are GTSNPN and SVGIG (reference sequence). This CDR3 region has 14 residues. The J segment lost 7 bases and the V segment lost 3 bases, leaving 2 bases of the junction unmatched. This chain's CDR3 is CAWRRTSGGNEQFF. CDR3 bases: TGTGCCTGGAGACGGACTAGCGGGGGGAATGAGCAGTTCTTC.

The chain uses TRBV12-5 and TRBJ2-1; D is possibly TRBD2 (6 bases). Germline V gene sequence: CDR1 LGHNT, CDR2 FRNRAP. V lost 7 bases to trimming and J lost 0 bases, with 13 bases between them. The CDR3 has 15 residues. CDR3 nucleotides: TGTGCTAGTGCTCCGGGACTTAGCTCCTACAATGAGCAGTTCTTC. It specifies CASAPGLSSYNEQFF.

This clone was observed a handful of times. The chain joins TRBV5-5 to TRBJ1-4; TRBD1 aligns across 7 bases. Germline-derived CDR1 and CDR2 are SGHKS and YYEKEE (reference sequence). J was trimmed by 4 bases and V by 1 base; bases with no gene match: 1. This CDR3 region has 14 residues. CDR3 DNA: TGTGCCAGCAGCTTGACAGGGGATAATGAAAAACTGTTTTTT. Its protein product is CASSLTGDNEKLFF.

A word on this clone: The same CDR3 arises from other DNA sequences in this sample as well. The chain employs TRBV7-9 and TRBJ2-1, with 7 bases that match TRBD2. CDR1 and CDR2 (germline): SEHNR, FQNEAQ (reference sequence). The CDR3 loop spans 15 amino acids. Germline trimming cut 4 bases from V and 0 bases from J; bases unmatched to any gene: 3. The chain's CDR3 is CASSSRGSSYNEQFF. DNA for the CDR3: TGTGCCAGCAGCTCGCGGGGGTCCTCCTACAATGAGCAGTTCTTC.

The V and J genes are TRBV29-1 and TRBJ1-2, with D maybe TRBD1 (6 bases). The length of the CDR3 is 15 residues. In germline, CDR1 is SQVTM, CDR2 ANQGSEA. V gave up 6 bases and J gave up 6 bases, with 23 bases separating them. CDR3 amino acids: CSVDLYRALGDGYTF. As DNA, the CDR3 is TGCAGCGTGGATTTATACAGGGCGTTGGGCGATGGCTACACCTTC.

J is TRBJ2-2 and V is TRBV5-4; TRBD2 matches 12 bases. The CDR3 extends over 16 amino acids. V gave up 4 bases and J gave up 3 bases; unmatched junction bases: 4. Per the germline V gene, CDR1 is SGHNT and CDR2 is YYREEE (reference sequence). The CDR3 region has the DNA TGTGCCAGCAGCCCACGACTAGCGGGAGACACCGGGGAGCTGTTTTTT. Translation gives CASSPRLAGDTGELFF.

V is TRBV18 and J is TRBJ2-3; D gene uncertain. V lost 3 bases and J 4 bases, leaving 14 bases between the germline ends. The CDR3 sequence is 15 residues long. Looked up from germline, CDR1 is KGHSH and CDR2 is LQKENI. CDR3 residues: CASSPPGVFADTQYF. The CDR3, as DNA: TGTGCCAGCTCACCGCCTGGAGTTTTCGCAGATACGCAGTATTTT.

The DNA for the CDR3 is TGTGCCAGCAGCCCTCCGACAGGGAAGAACTATGGCTACACCTTC. Its protein product is CASSPPTGKNYGYTF. The V and J genes are TRBV4-2 and TRBJ1-2; 7 bases fit TRBD1. The germline V gene encodes CDR1 LGHNA and CDR2 YNFKEQ. The CDR3 covers 15 residues. The V and J ends lost 4 bases and 2 bases, in that order; junction bases with no gene match: 7.